Each of the 20 T cell receptor beta chains below was sequenced from the same sample in a study of T cells in tuberculosis. Measured with immunoSEQ multiplex PCR; TCRdb has only the in-frame clones, and not every one. The table records roughly 33,000 clones, 91% of them present only once. Sequenced input: PBMCs. The receptors were sampled from a donor aged 10-30 years with latent tuberculosis or without tuberculosis infection.

This clone was seen just once. The rearrangement links TRBV18 to TRBJ2-1; 7 bases line up with TRBD2. Germline V gene sequence: CDR1 KGHSH, CDR2 LQKENI. The trim removed 3 bases at V and 4 bases at J, leaving 12 bases unmatched. The CDR3 is made up of 17 amino acids. CDR3 bases: TGTGCCAGCTCACCGGGCAGGCGGGGGAGGACATACAATGAGCAGTTCTTC. The encoded protein is CASSPGRRGRTYNEQFF.

The sample holds a few counts of this clone. The CDR3 spells CASSDQGLNTEAFF. The CDR3 coding sequence is TGTGCCAGCAGTGACCAGGGATTGAACACTGAAGCTTTCTTT. The genes are TRBV2 and TRBJ1-1, with D possibly matching TRBD1 (5 bases). The V gene's germline CDR1 is SNHLY and CDR2 FYNNEI. V lost 3 bases and J 0 bases, leaving 8 bases between the germline ends. This CDR3 has 14 amino acids. The full variable domain, rest sourced from reference TRBV2 and TRBJ1-1, is EPEVTQTPSHQVTQMGQEVILRCVPISNHLYFYWYRQILGQKVEFLVSFYNNEISEKSEIFDDQFSVERPDGSNFTLKIRSTKLEDSAMYFCASSDQGLNTEAFFGQGTRLTVV.

The rearrangement uses TRBV11-2 and TRBJ1-6; D is unresolved. CDR1 is SGHAT and CDR2 is FQNNGV in the germline V gene. With 2 bases removed from V and 10 bases from J, the gap between germline ends came to 12 bases. The CDR3 has 14 residues. CDR3 amino acids: CASSLSEFRSPLHF. The CDR3 DNA follows: TGTGCCAGCAGCTTATCCGAGTTTCGGTCACCCCTCCACTTT.

The chain employs TRBV28 and TRBJ1-2, with no clear D. The germline CDR1 and CDR2 sequences are MDHEN and SYDVKM. V was cut by 3 bases and J by 0 bases, with 8 bases left in between. The CDR3 length is 14 residues. The CDR3 protein is CASSLTPANYGYTF. The CDR3 coding sequence is TGTGCCAGCAGTTTGACTCCAGCTAACTATGGCTACACCTTC.

The V and J genes are TRBV6-6 and TRBJ2-7, with 8 bases that match TRBD1. The CDR3 is made up of 14 amino acids. CDR1 is MNHNY, CDR2 SVGAGI, per germline (reference sequence). V lost 7 bases to trimming and J lost 4 bases; unmatched junction nucleotides: 9. The CDR3 protein is CASTRGTGDYEQYF. DNA for the CDR3: TGTGCCAGCACCCGGGGGACAGGAGATTACGAGCAGTACTTC.

The chain recombines TRBV9 with TRBJ1-6, with D possibly TRBD1 on 6 matching bases. This CDR3 comprises 18 residues. The germline CDR1 and CDR2 sequences are SGDLS and YYNGEE. V dropped 0 bases and J dropped 0 bases, with 13 bases sitting between them. CDR3 coding DNA: TGTGCCAGCAGCGTAGGGGGGCGCGGTAGCTCCTATAATTCACCCCTCCACTTT. This translates into CASSVGGRGSSYNSPLHF.

The V gene is TRBV4-3, the J gene TRBJ2-2; 9 positions match TRBD1. CDR3 length equals 16 residues. The V gene end was trimmed by 5 bases and the J gene end by 6 bases; junction bases not matched to a gene: 10. CDR1 is LGHNA, CDR2 YSLEER, per germline. The chain's CDR3 is CASSTRRDRDAGELFF. The DNA of the CDR3 is TGCGCCAGCAGCACCCGTCGGGACAGGGACGCCGGGGAGCTGTTTTTT.

V usage is TRBV6-1 and J usage is TRBJ2-7; TRBD2 might be the D (5 bases). The CDR3 runs 14 residues. Germline V gene lookup returns CDR1 MNHNS and CDR2 SASEGT. Trimming left V 7 bases short and J 1 base short, with 14 bases between. The CDR3 coding sequence is TGTGCCAGCAAAGGAGAAGCGGTGTCCTACGAGCAGTACTTC. It translates to CASKGEAVSYEQYF.

The chain uses TRBV9 and TRBJ2-1; 9 positions match TRBD2. The length of the CDR3 is 17 residues. The germline gives CDR1 SGDLS, CDR2 YYNGEE. V gave up 2 bases and J gave up 1 base; unmatched junction bases: 7. The CDR3 sequence is CASSVKASGTSYNEQFF. DNA for the CDR3: TGTGCCAGCAGCGTGAAGGCTAGCGGGACTTCCTACAATGAGCAGTTCTTC.

V gene TRBV7-2 combines with J gene TRBJ1-5; maybe TRBD1 (5 bases). The CDR3 consists of 13 residues. CDR1 is SGHTA, CDR2 FQGNSA, per germline. The germline V and J ends were trimmed by 3 bases and 5 bases, with 8 bases remaining between them. CDR3 amino acids: CASSFQGDQPQHF. DNA for the CDR3: TGTGCCAGCAGCTTCCAGGGTGATCAGCCCCAGCATTTT.

The rearrangement links TRBV28 to TRBJ1-5, with D unresolved. V was trimmed by 4 bases and J by 1 base, leaving 8 bases between them. CDR1 MDHEN and CDR2 SYDVKM come from the germline V gene. The CDR3 runs to 14 residues. The CDR3 protein is CASSYGRSNQPQHF. CDR3 DNA: TGTGCCAGCAGTTATGGCAGAAGCAATCAGCCCCAGCATTTT.

The chain joins TRBV10-3 to TRBJ1-5; TRBD1 is a possible D gene (5 bases). The V end lost 4 bases, the J end lost 1 base, and 11 bases lay between the germline ends. CDR3 length equals 15 residues. Germline CDR1 is ENHRY and CDR2 is SYGVKD. CDR3 sequence (DNA): TGTGCCATCAGTGCTTCGGGGGTAAGCAATCAGCCCCAGCATTTT. Protein sequence: CAISASGVSNQPQHF.

This clone showed up just a few times. The chain couples TRBV5-1 to TRBJ2-7, with D possibly being TRBD1 (5 bases). From germline, CDR1 is SGHRS and CDR2 YFSETQ. The CDR3 has 15 residues. Trimming stripped 4 bases from V and 0 bases from J, with 14 bases between. The CDR3 coding sequence is TGCGCCAGCAGCACAACAGGCCCGAGCTCCTACGAGCAGTACTTC. This codes for CASSTTGPSSYEQYF. Based on the CDR3 plus reference TRBV5-1 and TRBJ2-7, the full variable domain is KAGVTQTPRYLIKTRGQQVTLSCSPISGHRSVSWYQQTPGQGLQFLFEYFSETQRNKGNFPGRFSGRQFSNSRSEMNVSTLELGDSALYLCASSTTGPSSYEQYFGPGTRLTVT.

This chain connects TRBV6-1 to TRBJ1-5; no clear D. The V gene lost 2 bases and the J gene lost 0 bases, with 11 bases spanning the gap. From germline, CDR1 is MNHNS and CDR2 SASEGT. The CDR3 runs 16 residues. The DNA for the CDR3 is TGTGCCAGCAGTGAATGGGCAGGCCTTAGCAATCAGCCCCAGCATTTT. It is translated as CASSEWAGLSNQPQHF.

The V gene is TRBV19, the J gene TRBJ1-1, with D possibly matching TRBD1 (5 bases). V dropped 8 bases and J dropped 0 bases, with 10 bases sitting between them. The CDR3 spans 13 residues. Germline CDR1 is LNHDA and CDR2 is SQIVND (reference sequence). CDR3 loop: CASGGGMNTEAFF. CDR3 coding DNA: TGTGCCAGTGGCGGGGGAATGAACACTGAAGCTTTCTTT.

This clone showed up just once. V gene TRBV5-6 combines with J gene TRBJ2-5; 10 nucleotides line up with TRBD2. Germline-derived CDR1 and CDR2 are SGHDT and YYEEEE. There are 17 residues in the CDR3. Germline trimming cut 1 base from V and 3 bases from J; bases unmatched to any gene: 9. CDR3 sequence: CASSLKLAGPPEETQYF. The CDR3 nucleotides read TGTGCCAGCAGCTTGAAACTAGCGGGGCCCCCAGAAGAGACCCAGTACTTC.

The J gene is TRBJ2-1, the V gene TRBV27; 7 positions match TRBD2. The trim removed 5 bases at V and 3 bases at J, leaving 4 bases unmatched. The CDR3 covers 14 residues. The V gene's germline CDR1 is MNHEY and CDR2 SMNVEV (reference sequence). The CDR3 loop is CASSAGTNYNEQFF. The CDR3 coding sequence is TGTGCCAGCAGTGCCGGGACTAACTACAATGAGCAGTTCTTC.

The chain recombines TRBV6-6 with TRBJ1-5; D ambiguous. The germline V gene encodes CDR1 MNHNY and CDR2 SVGAGI (reference sequence). Trimming removed 0 bases from V and 1 base from J, with 4 bases in between. The CDR3 runs to 14 residues. The CDR3 region has the DNA TGTGCCAGCAGTTACTCACAGAGCAATCAGCCCCAGCATTTT. Translating it yields CASSYSQSNQPQHF.

This clone was seen a handful of times. V gene TRBV28 combines with J gene TRBJ1-5, with D maybe TRBD1 (6 bases). V was pared by 2 bases and J by 3 bases, with 14 bases between. This CDR3 spans 16 amino acids. Germline assignment: CDR1 MDHEN and CDR2 SYDVKM. The CDR3 nucleotides are TGTGCCAGCAGTTTAGGGTCAGGGGCCTACAATCAGCCCCAGCATTTT. Translated: CASSLGSGAYNQPQHF.

The chain employs TRBV10-3 and TRBJ2-2, with D possibly being TRBD2 (5 bases). The CDR3 runs to 15 residues. Germline V gene lookup returns CDR1 ENHRY and CDR2 SYGVKD. V lost 10 bases to trimming and J lost 0 bases, with 15 bases between them. The CDR3 spells CATLSPGTNTGELFF. The CDR3 DNA is TGTGCCACCTTAAGCCCGGGGACGAACACCGGGGAGCTGTTTTTT.